A selection of T cell receptor beta chains follows, all from one sample in a study of blood T cell repertoires in COVID-19. Data came from immunoSEQ multiplex PCR; TCRdb stores just in-frame clones and leaves some out. The data hold a few hundred thousand clones, with roughly nine tenths observed a single time. The sequenced sample consisted of PBMCs or T cells enriched from blood (not recorded which). These receptors originate from a woman in her 30s who had recovered from COVID-19. The CDR3 runs from the conserved cysteine through the conserved F or W. The D gene is left open where the match is weak. Not all rows give a size; the values are once, few, many and, for expanded clones, a class.

- TRBJ1-5 TRBV5-4 - TGTGCCAGCAGCTTGGGGGGGCCGGGATCAAGCAATCAGCCCCAGCATTTT CASSLGGPGSSNQPQHF
TRBD1 TRBJ1-6 TRBV14 - TGTGCCAGCAGCATGAGGACAGGGGGCAGGAATTCACCCCTCCACTTT CASSMRTGGRNSPLHF
TRBD1 TRBJ2-2 TRBV9 - TGTGCCAGCAGCGTTATGGCAGGGGGCGCGAACACCGGGGAGCTGTTTTTT CASSVMAGGANTGELFF
- TRBJ1-6 TRBV28 - TGTGCCAGCAGTTTTCCCAGGGTAATGGCTTCACCCCTCCACTTT CASSFPRVMASPLHF
- TRBJ2-6 TRBV2 once TGTGCCAGCACCCGTGGGCCCTCTGGGGCCAACGTCCTGACTTTC CASTRGPSGANVLTF
TRBD1 TRBJ1-2 TRBV5-4 once TGTGCCAGCAGCGGAGACAGGGGGCGAGGTAACTATGGCTACACCTTC CASSGDRGRGNYGYTF
TRBD1 TRBJ1-1 TRBV7-9 - TGTGCCAGCAGCTTAGCCCAACAGGGGGCGCGATATGCTGAAGCTTTCTTT CASSLAQQGARYAEAFF
- TRBJ2-3 TRBV19 - TGTGCCAGTAGTATAGTAGGGGATGGCGATACGCAGTATTTT CASSIVGDGDTQYF
- TRBJ2-3 TRBV19 once TGTGCCAGTTCAACTAGCCTCACAGATACGCAGTATTTT CASSTSLTDTQYF
- TRBJ2-7 TRBV7-9 - TGTGCCAGCAGCCTCGGGACATCATCGGCCTACGAGCAGTACTTC CASSLGTSSAYEQYF
- TRBJ2-1 TRBV7-6 - TGTGCCAGCAGCCGGACTTTATACAATGAGCAGTTCTTC CASSRTLYNEQFF
- TRBJ1-5 TRBV2 - TGTGCCAGCAGTCCTAGCGACGGCTACAATCAGCCCCAGCATTTT CASSPSDGYNQPQHF
- TRBJ2-6 TRBV4-1 - TGCGCCAGCAGCCACCTGGAAGGGGCGGGGGCCAACGTCCTGACTTTC CASSHLEGAGANVLTF
TRBD2 TRBJ2-1 TRBV15 - TGTGCCACCAGCAGAGACCCGCGGGGGGACAATGAGCAGTTCTTC CATSRDPRGDNEQFF
TRBD1 TRBJ1-2 TRBV28 - TGTGCCAGCAGTTTGGGAGACAGGGCGGTTTATGGCTACACCTTC CASSLGDRAVYGYTF
TRBD1 TRBJ1-5 TRBV28 once TGTGCCAGCATAGGACGACAGGGCTTCAATCAGCCCCAGCATTTT CASIGRQGFNQPQHF
- TRBJ2-5 TRBV13 - TGTGCCAGCAGCCAAATCCAGACCCAGTACTTC CASSQIQTQYF
- TRBJ1-6 TRBV30 - TGTGTAGGGGGTGTAGATTCACCCCTCCACTTT CVGGVDSPLHF
- TRBJ2-5 TRBV5-1 - TGCGCCAGCAGCTTGGAACAGGGGGGGGAGACCCAGTACTTC CASSLEQGGETQYF
TRBD1 TRBJ1-5 TRBV11-2 - TGTGCCAGCAGCCCTAACAGGGGGCCTCGGAATCAGCCCCAGCATTTT CASSPNRGPRNQPQHF
- TRBJ2-4 TRBV28 few TGTGCCAGCAGTCCGGGATCCCTTGGGGCCAAAAACATTCAGTACTTC CASSPGSLGAKNIQYF
TRBD1 TRBJ1-3 TRBV7-2 - TGTGCCAGCAGCCCCAACAGGGGAGCTGGAAACACCATATATTTT CASSPNRGAGNTIYF
- TRBJ1-2 TRBV9 few TGTGCCAGCAGCGTAGATTATCGGGGTTCAGGGGCTATCGAGGGCTACACCTTC CASSVDYRGSGAIEGYTF
TRBD1 TRBJ2-7 TRBV5-4 - TGTGCCAGCAGCCTCCAAACCGGGACAGACCTCTACGAGCAGTACTTC CASSLQTGTDLYEQYF
- TRBJ1-1 TRBV18 once TGTGCCAGCTCACCCGAGGGGGTCACTTTTAACACTGAAGCTTTCTTT CASSPEGVTFNTEAFF
- TRBJ1-1 TRBV28 - TGTGCCAGCAGTAGTCCCCGTAGACAGAGCACTGAAGCTTTCTTT CASSSPRRQSTEAFF
- TRBJ2-1 TRBV9 - TGTGCCAGCAGCGTAGGGTCCGGGGTAGGGCAGTTCTTC CASSVGSGVGQFF
- TRBJ1-6 TRBV7-2 few TGTGCCAGCAGTTCATTAAGGATAGGGGCCGAAAATTCACCCCTCCACTTT CASSSLRIGAENSPLHF
- TRBJ2-1 TRBV19 - TGTGCCAGTAGTCTTGCGAGGGGGAATGAGCAGTTCTTC CASSLARGNEQFF
TRBD1 TRBJ2-7 TRBV18 - TGTGCCAGCTCACCACAGGGGGCGCCGAACGAGCAGTACTTC CASSPQGAPNEQYF
- TRBJ1-5 TRBV28 - TGTGCCAGCCGATCCACGGCGGGGGCAGGTAGCAATCAGCCCCAGCATTTT CASRSTAGAGSNQPQHF
- TRBJ1-3 TRBV7-8 - TGTGCCAGCAGCCTCCGTAGAAGCACCATATATTTT CASSLRRSTIYF
TRBD2 TRBJ2-1 TRBV10-3 - TGTGCCATCAGTGGGACTAGCGGGGGGGCCTACAATGAGCAGTTCTTC CAISGTSGGAYNEQFF
- TRBJ1-1 TRBV28 - TGTGCCACCGACGAGCATCGGGGGGCGGCGGGGAACACTGAAGCTTTCTTT CATDEHRGAAGNTEAFF
- TRBJ2-6 TRBV5-4 - TGTGCCAGCAGCTTAAGGACTGGTGCCAACGTCCTGACTTTC CASSLRTGANVLTF
- TRBJ1-2 TRBV30 - TGTGCCTGGAGCGAGGGCCGATTGTTGCGAAACTATGGCTACACCTTC CAWSEGRLLRNYGYTF
TRBD1 TRBJ1-5 TRBV5-1 - TGCGCCAGCAGCCCGGGACAGTCTAGCAATCAGCCCCAGCATTTT CASSPGQSSNQPQHF
- TRBJ1-3 TRBV30 - TGTGCCCTAAGTATCTCTGGAAACACCATATATTTT CALSISGNTIYF
TRBD1 TRBJ1-4 TRBV11-2 few TGTGCCAGCAGCAGAGACAGGGTTCGTGAGGAAAAACTGTTTTTT CASSRDRVREEKLFF
- TRBJ1-4 TRBV6-5 few TGTGCCAGCAGTTCCCGGACTGCGGGACGTTTTGAAAAACTGTTTTTT CASSSRTAGRFEKLFF
- TRBJ2-7 TRBV5-4 - TGTGCCAGCAGCTTGGACGGACAGCGTGTGCCGTACTTC CASSLDGQRVPYF
- TRBJ1-3 TRBV30 - TGTGCCTGGAGAACTTTCTCTGGAAACACCATATATTTT CAWRTFSGNTIYF
TRBD1 TRBJ2-4 TRBV18 - TGTGCCAGCTCACCAGGGACAGGGGTTGGAAACATTCAGTACTTC CASSPGTGVGNIQYF